One sample yielded the 23 T cell receptor beta chains listed below, sequenced in a study of cytomegalovirus exposure and HLA in healthy donors. Vbeta (60) and Jbeta (13) primers were used in the PCR. Sequencing was performed with immunoSEQ multiplex PCR; in TCRdb, only in-frame clones are kept and a portion is missing. The profile shows some 110,000 clones, about 79% of them singletons. The sample taken for sequencing was PBMCs. These TCRs come from a woman between 18 and 29 years old in good health and CMV-seropositive.

The chain is built from TRBV12-5 and TRBJ2-1; TRBD1 matches at 11 bases. The germline V gene has CDR1 LGHNT and CDR2 FRNRAP. V was pared by 6 bases and J by 4 bases, with 5 bases of the junction left unmatched. The CDR3 is 15 residues long. CDR3 nucleotide sequence: TGTGCTAGTGGCTCCGGGACAGGGGGGTACAATGAGCAGTTCTTC. It codes for CASGSGTGGYNEQFF.

The CDR3 DNA reads as TGTGCCAGCAGCGAGGGGACTCTCGAGCAGTTCTTC. Encoded protein: CASSEGTLEQFF. The V and J genes are TRBV6-1 and TRBJ2-1; possibly TRBD2 for D (6 bases). CDR3 size: 12 residues. Trimming shortened V by 6 bases and J by 10 bases, and 13 bases separated the two germline ends. CDR1 is MNHNS and CDR2 is SASEGT in the germline V gene.

The chain uses TRBV6-1 and TRBJ2-7, with 7 bases aligning to TRBD1. This CDR3 spans 13 amino acids. CDR1 is MNHNS and CDR2 is SASEGT in the germline V gene. J lost 6 bases, V lost 2 bases, and 4 bases had no gene match. CDR3 residues: CASSERDSSEQYF. The DNA of the CDR3 is TGTGCCAGCAGTGAACGGGACAGCTCCGAGCAGTACTTC.

V is TRBV7-8 and J is TRBJ1-2, with D uncertain. CDR3 length equals 13 residues. CDR1 is SGHVS and CDR2 is FQNEAQ in the germline V gene. The V gene lost 5 bases and the J gene lost 7 bases, with 14 bases spanning the gap. Here the CDR3 reads CASSPWLRGGYTF. CDR3 DNA sequence: TGTGCCAGCAGCCCCTGGTTGCGGGGTGGCTACACCTTC.

The V and J genes are TRBV2 and TRBJ1-5; the D gene is possibly TRBD1 (6 bases). Looked up from germline, CDR1 is SNHLY and CDR2 is FYNNEI. CDR3 length: 13 residues. Trimming removed 4 bases from V and 3 bases from J, with 7 bases in between. Here the CDR3 DNA reads TGTGCCAGCAGTGGGGACATCAATCAGCCCCAGCATTTT. This encodes CASSGDINQPQHF.

The chain uses TRBV7-3 and TRBJ1-1; 7 positions agree with TRBD1. CDR3 size: 14 residues. V shed 1 base and J 4 bases; nucleotides not matched to a gene: 3. The germline CDR1 and CDR2 sequences are SGHTA and FQGTGA. This chain's CDR3 is CASSLSTGATEAFF. The CDR3 DNA reads TGTGCCAGCAGCTTAAGTACAGGGGCCACTGAAGCTTTCTTT.

The chain is built from TRBV19 and TRBJ2-5, with TRBD2 matching over 9 bases. Germline V lookup: CDR1 LNHDA, CDR2 SQIVND (reference sequence). V gave up 5 bases and J gave up 5 bases; unmatched junction bases: 6. The CDR3 is 14 residues long. The CDR3 spells CASSGSGSRETQYF. CDR3 DNA sequence: TGTGCCAGTAGTGGTAGCGGGAGCAGGGAGACCCAGTACTTC.

V usage is TRBV27 and J usage is TRBJ1-1, with D perhaps matching TRBD1 (5 bases). The germline V gene has CDR1 MNHEY and CDR2 SMNVEV (reference sequence). Trimming pared 4 bases from V and 4 bases from J, leaving 13 bases between. CDR3 length: 14 residues. In nucleotides, the CDR3 is TGTGCCAGCAGTTCCGCGCGGGGCTCCACTGAAGCTTTCTTT. Translating gives CASSSARGSTEAFF.

A word on this clone: The same CDR3 also results from other DNA sequences found in this sample. The chain employs TRBV19 and TRBJ1-3; the match to TRBD1 covers 8 bases. Germline trimming cut 3 bases from V and 4 bases from J; bases unmatched to any gene: 8. Germline V gene lookup returns CDR1 LNHDA and CDR2 SQIVND (reference sequence). The length of the CDR3 is 16 residues. CDR3 region: CASSITQGAGGNTIYF. As DNA, the CDR3 is TGTGCCAGTAGTATTACCCAGGGGGCGGGCGGAAACACCATATATTTT.

The chain uses TRBV6-6 and TRBJ2-5, with a tentative D call TRBD1 (5 bases). Trimming shortened V by 0 bases and J by 5 bases, and 13 bases separated the two germline ends. Germline lookup yields CDR1 MNHNY and CDR2 SVGAGI (reference sequence). This CDR3 spans 15 amino acids. CDR3 DNA sequence: TGTGCCAGCAGTTACTCGGGGCAGTCGGGTGAGACCCAGTACTTC. Residues: CASSYSGQSGETQYF.

The chain recombines TRBV18 with TRBJ1-3; TRBD1 matches 7 bases. Germline-derived CDR1 and CDR2 are KGHSH and LQKENI. The CDR3 sequence is 14 residues long. J lost 8 bases, V lost 5 bases, and 9 bases had no gene match. Here the CDR3 DNA reads TGTGCCAGCTCATCTTCGTCCCAGGGGGACACCATATATTTT. It is translated as CASSSSSQGDTIYF.

The chain recombines TRBV28 with TRBJ1-2; no firm D call. V was pared by 4 bases and J by 4 bases, with 19 bases between. This CDR3 has 16 amino acids. CDR1 is MDHEN, CDR2 SYDVKM, per germline. The CDR3 DNA reads as TGTGCCAGCAGTTCACAGCACTTATCATCCTTCTATGGCTACACCTTC. Its translation is CASSSQHLSSFYGYTF.

The chain couples TRBV9 to TRBJ2-5; TRBD2 aligns across 13 bases. The V gene's germline CDR1 is SGDLS and CDR2 YYNGEE. Germline trimming cut 3 bases from V and 7 bases from J; bases unmatched to any gene: 6. The CDR3 extends over 15 amino acids. CDR3 protein: CASSARTSGSGTQYF. The CDR3 bases are TGTGCCAGCAGCGCTAGGACTAGCGGGAGTGGGACCCAGTACTTC.

The rearrangement links TRBV19 to TRBJ2-5, with D maybe TRBD1 (6 bases). The CDR3 extends over 13 amino acids. V lost 4 bases and J lost 5, with 11 bases in between. The V gene's germline CDR1 is LNHDA and CDR2 SQIVND (reference sequence). The CDR3 coding sequence is TGTGCCAGTAGTACCGTGAGGGGGGAGACCCAGTACTTC. Amino acid sequence: CASSTVRGETQYF.

The V gene is TRBV7-3, the J gene TRBJ2-4, with TRBD2 matching 8 bases. The CDR3 covers 20 residues. CDR1 is SGHTA, CDR2 FQGTGA, per germline. Germline trimming cut 2 bases from V and 0 bases from J; bases unmatched to any gene: 15. For the CDR3, the DNA is TGTGCCAGCAGCTTACAACGCGGTAGCGGGACCCCGGAAGCCAAAAACATTCAGTACTTC. Translating it yields CASSLQRGSGTPEAKNIQYF.

The rearrangement joins TRBV5-4 to TRBJ2-1; D may be TRBD2 (6 bases). The CDR3 runs to 11 residues. Trimming took 2 bases from V and 13 from J, leaving 10 bases between them. Per the germline V gene, CDR1 is SGHNT and CDR2 is YYREEE (reference sequence). The chain's CDR3 is CASSFRESQFF. Written as DNA, the CDR3 is TGTGCCAGCAGCTTTCGGGAGTCCCAGTTCTTC. The entire variable domain, with the rest obtained from reference TRBV5-4 and TRBJ2-1, is as follows: ETGVTQSPTHLIKTRGQQVTLRCSSQSGHNTVSWYQQALGQGPQFIFQYYREEENGRGNFPPRFSGLQFPNYSSELNVNALELDDSALYLCASSFRESQFFGPGTRLTVL.

On this clone: It is likely a read error, because the conserved phenylalanine at the end of the CDR3 is missing. The rearrangement uses TRBV27 and TRBJ2-7, with D unclear. The CDR3 is made up of 13 amino acids. The V and J ends lost 2 bases and 0 bases respectively, with 5 bases between them. The germline V gene has CDR1 MNHEY and CDR2 SMNVEV (reference sequence). CDR3 bases: TGTGCCAGCAGTTTAGCAGGCTCCTACGAGCAGTACCTC. Translation gives CASSLAGSYEQYL.

The chain combines TRBV9 with TRBJ2-1, with 12 bases aligning to TRBD2. The CDR3 spans 14 residues. The V segment lost 2 bases and the J segment 9 bases; nucleotides outside the gene matches: 3. Germline CDR1 and CDR2: SGDLS and YYNGEE. CDR3 sequence: CASSVGLAGSEQFF. DNA of the CDR3: TGTGCCAGCAGCGTGGGACTAGCGGGTAGTGAGCAGTTCTTC.

This clone showed up just a few times. The rearrangement uses TRBV5-1 and TRBJ1-2; D gene uncertain. The V gene lost 5 bases and the J gene lost 0 bases, with 11 bases spanning the gap. From germline, CDR1 is SGHRS and CDR2 YFSETQ. CDR3 size: 14 residues. This CDR3 reads CASREVRANYGYTF. In nucleotides, the CDR3 is TGCGCCAGCAGGGAGGTCCGGGCTAACTATGGCTACACCTTC. Together with reference TRBV5-1 and TRBJ1-2, the CDR3 gives the full variable domain: KAGVTQTPRYLIKTRGQQVTLSCSPISGHRSVSWYQQTPGQGLQFLFEYFSETQRNKGNFPGRFSGRQFSNSRSEMNVSTLELGDSALYLCASREVRANYGYTFGSGTRLTVV.

This chain uses TRBV7-8 with TRBJ2-5, with 14 bases matching TRBD2. CDR1 SGHVS and CDR2 FQNEAQ come from the germline V gene. This CDR3 is 15 amino acids long. After removal of 5 bases from V and 6 bases from J, the junction contained 5 bases not matched to a gene. The CDR3 nucleotides read TGTGCCAGCAGCCCGGGGACTAGCGGGAGTAAGACCCAGTACTTC. Translated, it gives CASSPGTSGSKTQYF. Full variable domain (rest looked up from reference TRBV7-8 and TRBJ2-5): GAGVSQSPRYKVAKRGQDVALRCDPISGHVSLFWYQQALGQGPEFLTYFQNEAQLDKSGLPSDRFFAERPEGSVSTLKIQRTQQEDSAVYLCASSPGTSGSKTQYFGPGTRLLVL.

J is TRBJ2-7 and V is TRBV5-1; TRBD1 matches at 9 bases. This CDR3 is built from 14 residues. V shed 4 bases and J 5 bases; nucleotides not matched to a gene: 7. Germline V gene data show CDR1 as SGHRS and CDR2 as YFSETQ. The DNA of the CDR3 is TGCGCCAGCAGCCCCTTCGACAGGGGGGACGAGCAGTACTTC. It translates to CASSPFDRGDEQYF. Supplemented by reference TRBV5-1 and TRBJ2-7, the full variable domain reads KAGVTQTPRYLIKTRGQQVTLSCSPISGHRSVSWYQQTPGQGLQFLFEYFSETQRNKGNFPGRFSGRQFSNSRSEMNVSTLELGDSALYLCASSPFDRGDEQYFGPGTRLTVT.

The chain uses TRBV11-3 and TRBJ2-7; TRBD1 might be the D (6 bases). V lost 4 bases and J lost 3, with 13 bases in between. CDR3 length equals 14 residues. Germline V gene sequence: CDR1 SGHNT, CDR2 YENEEA. This chain's CDR3 is CASSSSGTNYEQYF. CDR3 bases: TGTGCCAGCAGCTCATCCGGGACAAACTACGAGCAGTACTTC.

This chain uses TRBV13 with TRBJ1-1; possibly TRBD1 for D (5 bases). V was pared by 1 base and J by 3 bases, with 12 bases between. Germline lookup yields CDR1 PRHDT and CDR2 FYEKMQ (reference sequence). This CDR3 is 15 amino acids long. CDR3 residues: CASSLEGWGDTEAFF. CDR3 DNA: TGTGCCAGCAGCTTAGAGGGGTGGGGGGACACTGAAGCTTTCTTT.